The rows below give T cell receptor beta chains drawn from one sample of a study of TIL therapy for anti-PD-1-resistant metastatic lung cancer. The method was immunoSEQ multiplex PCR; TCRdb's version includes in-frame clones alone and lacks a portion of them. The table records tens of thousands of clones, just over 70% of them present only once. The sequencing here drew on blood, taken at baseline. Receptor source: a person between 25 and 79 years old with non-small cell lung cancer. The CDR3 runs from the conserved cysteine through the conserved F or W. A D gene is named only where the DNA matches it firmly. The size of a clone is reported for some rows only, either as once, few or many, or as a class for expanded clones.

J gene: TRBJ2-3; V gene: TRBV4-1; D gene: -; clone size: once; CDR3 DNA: TGCGCCAGCAGCCAAGATGGAGGGGGAACGCAGTATTTT; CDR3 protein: CASSQDGGGTQYF
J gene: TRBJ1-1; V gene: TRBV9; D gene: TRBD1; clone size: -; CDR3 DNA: TGTGCCAGCAGCGTCCGAGGGACAGGGCAGGCGGAAGAAGCTTTCTTT; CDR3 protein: CASSVRGTGQAEEAFF
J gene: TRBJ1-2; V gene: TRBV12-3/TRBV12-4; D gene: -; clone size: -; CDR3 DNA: TGTGCCAGCGGCAATTCGGGGAGCTATGGCTACACCTTC; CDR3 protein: CASGNSGSYGYTF
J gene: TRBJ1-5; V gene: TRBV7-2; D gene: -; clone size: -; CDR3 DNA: TGTGCCAGCAGCAACAACCCAATCCAGCCCCAGCATTTT; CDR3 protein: CASSNNPIQPQHF
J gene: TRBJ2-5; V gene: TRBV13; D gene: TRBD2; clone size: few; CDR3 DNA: TGTGCCAGCAGCTTACTAGCGGGGGGACGCCAAGAGACCCAGTACTTC; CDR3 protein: CASSLLAGGRQETQYF
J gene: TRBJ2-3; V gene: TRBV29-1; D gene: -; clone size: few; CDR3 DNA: TGCAGCTTGGGTCTTTCATCGGGCGATACGCAGTATTTT; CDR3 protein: CSLGLSSGDTQYF
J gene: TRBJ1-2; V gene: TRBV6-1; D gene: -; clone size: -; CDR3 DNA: TGTGCCAGCAGTGAAGCGAGAGCTAACTATGGCTACACCTTC; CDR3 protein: CASSEARANYGYTF
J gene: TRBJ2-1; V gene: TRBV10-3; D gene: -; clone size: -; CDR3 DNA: TGTGCCATCAGTGAGTCTGTAGTTGGGGATGAGCAGTTCTTC; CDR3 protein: CAISESVVGDEQFF
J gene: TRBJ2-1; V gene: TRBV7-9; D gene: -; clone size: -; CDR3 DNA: TGTGCCAGCAGCCGACTCGGTAATGAGCAGTTCTTC; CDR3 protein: CASSRLGNEQFF
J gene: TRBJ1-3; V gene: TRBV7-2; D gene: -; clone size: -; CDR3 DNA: TGTGCCAGCAGCTTGGTCGGGCCGAGCTCTGGAAACACCATATATTTT; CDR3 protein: CASSLVGPSSGNTIYF
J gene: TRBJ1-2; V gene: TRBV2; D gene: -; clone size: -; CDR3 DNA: TGTGCCAGCAGTGTGGACAGAGGGGACTATGGCTACACCTTC; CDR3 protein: CASSVDRGDYGYTF
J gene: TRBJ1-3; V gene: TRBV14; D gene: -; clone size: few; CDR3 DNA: TGTGCCAGCAGCCAGAGTTGGAAGGCTGGATTCGTGGCGAACACCATATATTTT; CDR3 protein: CASSQSWKAGFVANTIYF
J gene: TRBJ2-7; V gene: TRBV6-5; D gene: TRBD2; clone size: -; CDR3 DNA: TGTGCCAGCAGATTCCGGGACTACACTATCGAGCAGTACTTC; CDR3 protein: CASRFRDYTIEQYF
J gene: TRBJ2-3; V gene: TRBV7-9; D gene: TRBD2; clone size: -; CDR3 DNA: TGTGCCAGCAGCTTATATAGCGGGACAGATACGCAGTATTTT; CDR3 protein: CASSLYSGTDTQYF
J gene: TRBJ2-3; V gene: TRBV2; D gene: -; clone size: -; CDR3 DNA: TGTGCCAGCAGTATACTAGGCACAGATACGCAGTATTTT; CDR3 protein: CASSILGTDTQYF
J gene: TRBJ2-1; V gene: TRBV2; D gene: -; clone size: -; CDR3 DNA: TGTGCTTCAGCGGGACAGAACAATGAGCAGTTCTTC; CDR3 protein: CASAGQNNEQFF
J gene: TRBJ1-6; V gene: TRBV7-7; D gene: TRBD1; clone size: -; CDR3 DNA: TGTGCCAGCAGCTCCTATCCGGGACAGGGGCCGAATTCACCCCTCCACTTT; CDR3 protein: CASSSYPGQGPNSPLHF
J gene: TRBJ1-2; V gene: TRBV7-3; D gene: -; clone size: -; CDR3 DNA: TGTGCCAGCAGCTTAATCCCCGTCCCTACTCTGAACTATGGCTACACCTTC; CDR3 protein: CASSLIPVPTLNYGYTF
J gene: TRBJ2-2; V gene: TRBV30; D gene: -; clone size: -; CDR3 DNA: TGTGCCTGGAGTCTAACTAGCTGGGTCACCGGGGAGCTGTTTTTT; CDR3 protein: CAWSLTSWVTGELFF
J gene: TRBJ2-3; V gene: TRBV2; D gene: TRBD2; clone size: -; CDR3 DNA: TGTGCCAGCATTGAAGCTAGCGGGGGCCATCCTAGCACAGATACGCAGTATTTT; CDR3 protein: CASIEASGGHPSTDTQYF
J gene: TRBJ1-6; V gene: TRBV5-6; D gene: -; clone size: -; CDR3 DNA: TGTGCCAGCAGCTACCCGGAGGGGGGGCGTGTTGCCCTCCACTTT; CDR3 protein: CASSYPEGGRVALHF
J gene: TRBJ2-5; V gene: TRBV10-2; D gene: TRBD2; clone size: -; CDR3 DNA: TGCGCCAGCAGACACCTATTAGCGGGAGTAGGGAAGACCCAGTACTTC; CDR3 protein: CASRHLLAGVGKTQYF
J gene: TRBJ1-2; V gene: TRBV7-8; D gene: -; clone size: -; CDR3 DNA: TGTGCCAGCAGTTTTACCACAGGCAACTATGGCTACACCTTC; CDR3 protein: CASSFTTGNYGYTF
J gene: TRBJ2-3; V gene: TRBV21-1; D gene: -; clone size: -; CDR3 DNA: TGTGCCACCACCTGCACGCGGGCACTCAGGGACAGGCTCTCCACAGATACGCAGTATTTT; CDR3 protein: CATTCTRALRDRLSTDTQYF
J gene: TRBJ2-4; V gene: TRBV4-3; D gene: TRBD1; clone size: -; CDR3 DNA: TGCGCCAGCAGCCAAGATTGGGGACAGGTCCTAGCCAAAAACATTCAGTACTTC; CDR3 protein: CASSQDWGQVLAKNIQYF
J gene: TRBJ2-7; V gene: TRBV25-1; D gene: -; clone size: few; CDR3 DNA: TGTGCCAGCAGTGAAGGATTCAGCTACGAGCAGTACTTC; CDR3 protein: CASSEGFSYEQYF
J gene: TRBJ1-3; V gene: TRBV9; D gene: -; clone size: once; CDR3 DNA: TGTGCCAGCAGCGCGAAGGGGAAACAGGAAGGCGGAAACACCATATATTTT; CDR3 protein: CASSAKGKQEGGNTIYF
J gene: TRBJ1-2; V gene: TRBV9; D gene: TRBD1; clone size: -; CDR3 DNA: TGTGCCAGCAGCGCCTCTAACATCGACAGGGCGGGGGGCTACACCTTC; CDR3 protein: CASSASNIDRAGGYTF
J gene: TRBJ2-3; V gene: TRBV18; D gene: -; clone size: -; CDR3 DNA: TGTGCCAGCTCACGACTAGTTCCTAGCACAGATACGCAGTATTTT; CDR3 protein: CASSRLVPSTDTQYF